These T cell receptor beta chains were read from a single sample in a study of T cells in Graves' hyperthyroidism and ophthalmopathy. From the multiplex PCR reads, TCRdb called clonotypes with MiXCR, one entry per CDR3 protein. This sample carries hundreds of thousands of distinct CDR3 sequences, approximately 15% of them seen once, and the ten largest clones take approximately 10%. The sample taken for sequencing was blood. All receptors derive from a woman aged 18-29 years with Graves' hyperthyroidism. Each CDR3 is given with its conserved first and last residue. The order of the fields is D gene, clone size, V gene, J gene, CDR3 DNA, CDR3 protein. D genes are given only for firm matches. Some rows mark clone size as missing; the rest say once, few, many or name a class of expanded clone.

D gene: NA; clone size: few; V gene: TRBV6-2/TRBV6-3; J gene: TRBJ2-7; CDR3 DNA: TGTGCCAGCACCAGGTCGGAGACAACCTACGAGCAGTACTTC; CDR3 protein: CASTRSETTYEQYF
D gene: NA; clone size: NA; V gene: TRBV2; J gene: TRBJ2-3; CDR3 DNA: TGTGCCAGCAGTGGACTGGAGGAGGCAGATACGCAGTATTTT; CDR3 protein: CASSGLEEADTQYF
D gene: NA; clone size: few; V gene: TRBV19; J gene: TRBJ2-7; CDR3 DNA: TGTGCCAGTAGTATGGCGGGGACCTACGAGCAGTACTTC; CDR3 protein: CASSMAGTYEQYF
D gene: TRBD2; clone size: few; V gene: TRBV11-2; J gene: TRBJ2-1; CDR3 DNA: TGTGCCAGCAGCGAGACTAGCGGGGGATACAATGAGCAGTTCTTC; CDR3 protein: CASSETSGGYNEQFF
D gene: NA; clone size: few; V gene: TRBV4-3; J gene: TRBJ1-2; CDR3 DNA: TGCGCCAGCAGCCAAGATATGGGGGATAATGGCTACACCTTC; CDR3 protein: CASSQDMGDNGYTF
D gene: NA; clone size: few; V gene: TRBV9; J gene: TRBJ2-1; CDR3 DNA: TGTGCCAGCAGCGTAGGGGGTAGTTCGTATGAGCAGTTCTTC; CDR3 protein: CASSVGGSSYEQFF
D gene: TRBD2; clone size: many; V gene: TRBV11-2; J gene: TRBJ2-2; CDR3 DNA: TGTGCCAGCAGCTTAGGGACTAGCGTCACCGGGGAGCTGTTTTTT; CDR3 protein: CASSLGTSVTGELFF
D gene: NA; clone size: few; V gene: TRBV28; J gene: TRBJ2-7; CDR3 DNA: TGTGCCAGCATCCCGACCCCAGGTGGCTCCTACGAGCAGTACTTC; CDR3 protein: CASIPTPGGSYEQYF
D gene: NA; clone size: NA; V gene: TRBV6-2/TRBV6-3; J gene: TRBJ2-2; CDR3 DNA: TGTGCCAGCAGTCGTCGAATGGAGCGCGGGGAGCTGTTTTTT; CDR3 protein: CASSRRMERGELFF
D gene: NA; clone size: few; V gene: TRBV29-1; J gene: TRBJ2-5; CDR3 DNA: NA; CDR3 protein: CSALNILETQYF
D gene: TRBD2; clone size: NA; V gene: TRBV29-1; J gene: TRBJ2-3; CDR3 DNA: TGCAGCGCTAGCGGGAGCGGGACAGATACGCAGTATTTT; CDR3 protein: CSASGSGTDTQYF
D gene: NA; clone size: many; V gene: TRBV18; J gene: TRBJ1-5; CDR3 DNA: TGTGCCAGCTCACAGGGCCCTGATCAGCCCCAGCATTTT; CDR3 protein: CASSQGPDQPQHF
D gene: NA; clone size: NA; V gene: TRBV10-2; J gene: TRBJ2-1; CDR3 DNA: TGCGCCAGCAGTGGGCCTAGCCATGAGCAGTTCTTC; CDR3 protein: CASSGPSHEQFF
D gene: NA; clone size: NA; V gene: TRBV6-2/TRBV6-3; J gene: TRBJ1-2; CDR3 DNA: TGTGCCAGCAGCGACCTCATTTCTGGCTACACCTTC; CDR3 protein: CASSDLISGYTF
D gene: TRBD1; clone size: many; V gene: TRBV3-1; J gene: TRBJ1-2; CDR3 DNA: TGTGCCAGCAGCCAATCGACAGGGTTTGGCTACACCTTC; CDR3 protein: CASSQSTGFGYTF
D gene: TRBD2; clone size: NA; V gene: TRBV11-2; J gene: TRBJ2-3; CDR3 DNA: TGTGCCAGCAGCTTGACTAGCGGGAGGGCCGGGAGCACAGATACGCAGTATTTT; CDR3 protein: CASSLTSGRAGSTDTQYF
D gene: TRBD1; clone size: many; V gene: TRBV7-2; J gene: TRBJ2-1; CDR3 DNA: TGTGCCAGCAGCTTAAGAGGGACAGGGAGCTACAATGAGCAGTTCTTC; CDR3 protein: CASSLRGTGSYNEQFF
D gene: NA; clone size: few; V gene: TRBV10-3; J gene: TRBJ1-5; CDR3 DNA: TGTGCCATCATCCTTAGGAGGTCGAGACAGCCCCAGCATTTT; CDR3 protein: CAIILRRSRQPQHF
D gene: NA; clone size: many; V gene: TRBV30; J gene: TRBJ1-2; CDR3 DNA: TGTGCCTTCCACCTAAAAAGGGGGGGACCGAACTTGGGCTATGGCTACACCTTC; CDR3 protein: CAFHLKRGGPNLGYGYTF
D gene: NA; clone size: many; V gene: TRBV11-2; J gene: TRBJ2-1; CDR3 DNA: TGTGCCAGCAGCTTACTAAATTCCAGGGGCAATGAGCAGTTCTTC; CDR3 protein: CASSLLNSRGNEQFF
D gene: NA; clone size: few; V gene: TRBV5-6; J gene: TRBJ2-7; CDR3 DNA: TGTGCCAGCAGCACCTCCTACTACTACGAGCAGTACTTC; CDR3 protein: CASSTSYYYEQYF
D gene: TRBD2; clone size: few; V gene: TRBV30; J gene: TRBJ2-1; CDR3 DNA: TGTGCCTGGAGTGAGGCTAGCGGGAGTTCCTACAATGAGCAGTTCTTC; CDR3 protein: CAWSEASGSSYNEQFF
D gene: NA; clone size: many; V gene: TRBV7-2; J gene: TRBJ1-2; CDR3 DNA: TGTGCCAGCAGCTCCCAAACTAACTATGGCTACACCTTC; CDR3 protein: CASSSQTNYGYTF
D gene: NA; clone size: many; V gene: TRBV7-9; J gene: TRBJ2-1; CDR3 DNA: TGTGCCAGCAGCGCAGAGCACCATGAGCAGTTCTTC; CDR3 protein: CASSAEHHEQFF
D gene: TRBD1; clone size: few; V gene: TRBV13; J gene: TRBJ1-1; CDR3 DNA: TGTGCCAGCAGCTTATACTGGGACAGCTACACTGAAGCTTTCTTT; CDR3 protein: CASSLYWDSYTEAFF
D gene: NA; clone size: few; V gene: TRBV12-3/TRBV12-4; J gene: TRBJ2-7; CDR3 DNA: TGTGCCAGCAGTCCGAGACTAGGCGCGGCCGAGCAGTACTTC; CDR3 protein: CASSPRLGAAEQYF
D gene: TRBD1; clone size: many; V gene: TRBV3-1; J gene: TRBJ1-4; CDR3 DNA: TGTGCCAGCAGCCCGACAGGGAGGAATGAAAAACTGTTTTTT; CDR3 protein: CASSPTGRNEKLFF
D gene: NA; clone size: many; V gene: TRBV18; J gene: TRBJ2-5; CDR3 DNA: TGTGCCAGCTCACCAAGGGCAGGTCATCAAGAGACCCAGTACTTC; CDR3 protein: CASSPRAGHQETQYF
D gene: TRBD2; clone size: many; V gene: TRBV5-6; J gene: TRBJ2-1; CDR3 DNA: TGTGCCAGCAGCTTGGGACTAGCGGGAATCTACAATGAGCAGTTCTTC; CDR3 protein: CASSLGLAGIYNEQFF
D gene: NA; clone size: NA; V gene: TRBV6-1; J gene: TRBJ1-2; CDR3 DNA: TGTGCCAGCAGCTTGCTGACAGCTAACTATGGCTACACCTTC; CDR3 protein: CASSLLTANYGYTF
D gene: TRBD1; clone size: NA; V gene: TRBV29-1; J gene: TRBJ2-7; CDR3 DNA: TGCAGCGCCACTTTTCGGGACAGGGGTTTGTGGGAGCAGTACTTC; CDR3 protein: CSATFRDRGLWEQYF
D gene: TRBD1; clone size: few; V gene: TRBV27; J gene: TRBJ2-3; CDR3 DNA: TGTGCCAGCAGTTTCTTCGACAGGGTGGAAGATACGCAGTATTTT; CDR3 protein: CASSFFDRVEDTQYF
D gene: NA; clone size: NA; V gene: TRBV30; J gene: TRBJ2-7; CDR3 DNA: TGTGCCTGGAGTGGCGCGGGTGATTCCTTCTACGAGCAGTACTTC; CDR3 protein: CAWSGAGDSFYEQYF
D gene: TRBD2; clone size: many; V gene: TRBV10-3; J gene: TRBJ2-1; CDR3 DNA: TGTGCCATCAGTGAATTAGCGGGAGAGTCCTACAATGAGCAGTTCTTC; CDR3 protein: CAISELAGESYNEQFF
D gene: NA; clone size: many; V gene: TRBV7-2; J gene: TRBJ2-7; CDR3 DNA: TGTGCCAGCAGCTCCACCTTGACGGGCGAGCAGTACTTC; CDR3 protein: CASSSTLTGEQYF
D gene: TRBD1; clone size: few; V gene: TRBV10-3; J gene: TRBJ2-7; CDR3 DNA: TGTGCCATCGGACTCGCAGGGGGCGAGCAGTACTTC; CDR3 protein: CAIGLAGGEQYF
D gene: NA; clone size: NA; V gene: TRBV7-9; J gene: TRBJ2-3; CDR3 DNA: TGTGCCAGCAGCCCTATCGGGATTTCAAGCACAGATACGCAGTATTTT; CDR3 protein: CASSPIGISSTDTQYF
D gene: NA; clone size: few; V gene: TRBV20-1; J gene: TRBJ2-5; CDR3 DNA: TGCAGTGCTAGAGATATTGGCACACAAGAGACCCAGTACTTC; CDR3 protein: CSARDIGTQETQYF
D gene: NA; clone size: few; V gene: TRBV6-1; J gene: TRBJ2-5; CDR3 DNA: TGTGCCAGCAGTGCAGGGGTTTGGGAGACCCAGTACTTC; CDR3 protein: CASSAGVWETQYF
D gene: NA; clone size: NA; V gene: TRBV6-2/TRBV6-3; J gene: TRBJ1-3; CDR3 DNA: TGTGCCAGCAGTTACTTGGGACCCTCAGGAAACACCATATATTTT; CDR3 protein: CASSYLGPSGNTIYF
D gene: NA; clone size: NA; V gene: TRBV7-9; J gene: TRBJ2-1; CDR3 DNA: TGTGCCAGCAGCCCGACCCCCCGGTATGGGAACTACAATGAGCAGTTCTTC; CDR3 protein: CASSPTPRYGNYNEQFF
D gene: NA; clone size: many; V gene: TRBV18; J gene: TRBJ2-7; CDR3 DNA: TGTGCCAGCTCACCAGCCCCTCTTTACGAGCAGTACTTC; CDR3 protein: CASSPAPLYEQYF
D gene: NA; clone size: NA; V gene: TRBV19; J gene: TRBJ2-2; CDR3 DNA: TGTGCCAGTAGTATCGGACAAAACCACGGGGAGCTGTTTTTT; CDR3 protein: CASSIGQNHGELFF
D gene: NA; clone size: many; V gene: TRBV20-1; J gene: TRBJ1-2; CDR3 DNA: TGCAGTGCTAGAGTGGCAGGATCACGATATGGCTACACCTTC; CDR3 protein: CSARVAGSRYGYTF
D gene: TRBD2; clone size: many; V gene: TRBV28; J gene: TRBJ2-7; CDR3 DNA: TGTGCCAGCAGTTTTCTAGCGGGGATCTACGAGCAGTACTTC; CDR3 protein: CASSFLAGIYEQYF
D gene: NA; clone size: once; V gene: TRBV19; J gene: TRBJ1-3; CDR3 DNA: TGTGCCAGTAGTCCGGGAGGGGACTCTGGAAACACCATATATTTT; CDR3 protein: CASSPGGDSGNTIYF
D gene: NA; clone size: many; V gene: TRBV20-1; J gene: TRBJ2-7; CDR3 DNA: TGCAGTGCTAGAGACTCAGGGATTCTCTCCTACGAGCAGTACTTC; CDR3 protein: CSARDSGILSYEQYF
D gene: NA; clone size: many; V gene: TRBV20-1; J gene: TRBJ2-5; CDR3 DNA: TGCAGTGCTAGAGAAGCCCTACAGTACTTC; CDR3 protein: CSAREALQYF
D gene: NA; clone size: few; V gene: TRBV20-1; J gene: TRBJ2-7; CDR3 DNA: TGCAGTGCTAGAGATTCTGGCATTTCCGGCGAGCAGTACTTC; CDR3 protein: CSARDSGISGEQYF
D gene: NA; clone size: many; V gene: TRBV11-2; J gene: TRBJ1-4; CDR3 DNA: TGTGCCAGCAGCTCCTCAGGGAGTTCACTGTTTTTT; CDR3 protein: CASSSSGSSLFF
D gene: NA; clone size: many; V gene: TRBV11-2; J gene: TRBJ2-5; CDR3 DNA: TGTGCCAGCAGAATGGGGGAACCCCGGGAGACCCAGTACTTC; CDR3 protein: CASRMGEPRETQYF
D gene: NA; clone size: NA; V gene: TRBV20-1; J gene: TRBJ2-7; CDR3 DNA: TGCAGTGCTAGATTTCGAGACTTCACCGAGGAGCAGTACTTC; CDR3 protein: CSARFRDFTEEQYF
D gene: NA; clone size: NA; V gene: TRBV11-2; J gene: TRBJ2-4; CDR3 DNA: TGTGCCAGCAGCTTATGGACAGTGGGGGACATTCAGTACTTC; CDR3 protein: CASSLWTVGDIQYF
D gene: NA; clone size: NA; V gene: TRBV10-2; J gene: TRBJ2-1; CDR3 DNA: TGCGCCAGCAGTGCCATGGACCAGATCTACAATGGGCAGTTCTTC; CDR3 protein: CASSAMDQIYNGQFF
D gene: TRBD2; clone size: NA; V gene: TRBV7-8; J gene: TRBJ2-1; CDR3 DNA: TGTGCCAGCAGCTTAGCGAAACTAGCGGGTAGGCCCCTATACAATGAGCAGTTCTTC; CDR3 protein: CASSLAKLAGRPLYNEQFF
D gene: NA; clone size: few; V gene: TRBV27; J gene: TRBJ2-2; CDR3 DNA: TGTGCCAGCAGTCCCCAGGTGGGAGAGGGCACCGGGGAGCTGTTTTTT; CDR3 protein: CASSPQVGEGTGELFF
D gene: TRBD2; clone size: many; V gene: TRBV7-2; J gene: TRBJ2-7; CDR3 DNA: TGTGCCAGCAGCCTCGGCAGGGACTATCTCTACGAGCAGTACTTC; CDR3 protein: CASSLGRDYLYEQYF
D gene: TRBD2; clone size: few; V gene: TRBV9; J gene: TRBJ2-1; CDR3 DNA: TGTGCCAGCAGCTTCGGACTAGCGGACGGACTCTACAATGAGCAGTTCTTC; CDR3 protein: CASSFGLADGLYNEQFF
D gene: NA; clone size: NA; V gene: TRBV13; J gene: TRBJ2-3; CDR3 DNA: TGTGCCAGCAGCTTAGTAGGCGCCCATAGCCGCGATACGCAGTATTTT; CDR3 protein: CASSLVGAHSRDTQYF
D gene: TRBD1; clone size: few; V gene: TRBV12-3/TRBV12-4; J gene: TRBJ2-7; CDR3 DNA: TGTGCCAGCAGCCGGGCGGGACAGGGTTACTACGAGCAGTACTTC; CDR3 protein: CASSRAGQGYYEQYF